This T cell receptor (beta chain) was retrieved from a study of cytomegalovirus exposure and HLA in healthy donors. Study-wide results and caveats: DRB1 had the most TCR associations and HLA-C the fewest, a later analysis found, with rates varying by HLA locus. TRBV6-2, TRBV6-3 and some other V segments were unresolvable in 87-base-pair reads.

PCR involved 60 Vbeta and 13 Jbeta primers. TCRdb keeps only in-frame clones here, not all; method: immunoSEQ multiplex PCR. This table holds over 85,000 clones, roughly 60% found once. The CDR3 consists of 15 residues. Germline CDR1 is KGHSH and CDR2 is LQKENI. Trimming took 1 base from V and 3 from J; bases not matched to a gene: 5. As for this clone: No antigen is known for it.

The sample consisted of PBMCs. This chain joins TRBV18 and TRBJ1-2, with 7 bases matching TRBD1. This TCR was sampled from a human donor in good health. The CDR3, as DNA: TGTGCCAGCTCACCACGACAGGGTTTTGACTATGGCTACACCTTC. Translated: CASSPRQGFDYGYTF.